One and the same sample provided the 18 T cell receptor beta chains below, sequenced in a study of OX40 agonist ivuxolimab in advanced cancers. Sequenced by immunoSEQ multiplex PCR; TCRdb stores in-frame clones only, minus some. The sample holds about 64,000 clones, 85% to 90% seen once. This specimen was CD4+ or CD8+ T cells sorted from blood, taken in a trial of the OX40 agonist ivuxolimab. The receptor source for this set is an adult with an advanced solid tumor such as melanoma, head and neck, liver or kidney cancer.

The chain has TRBV11-1 and TRBJ1-1; D is ambiguous. There are 15 residues in the CDR3. Trimming left V 4 bases short and J 0 bases short, with 12 bases between. The germline V gene encodes CDR1 SGHAT and CDR2 FQDESV (reference sequence). This CDR3 reads CASSSDDTLNTEAFF. CDR3 nucleotides: TGTGCCAGCAGCTCCGACGACACTCTGAACACTGAAGCTTTCTTT.

The count of this clone is one. The chain joins TRBV9 to TRBJ2-7; D gene unclear. The CDR3 totals 15 residues. Germline V gene data show CDR1 as SGDLS and CDR2 as YYNGEE. Trimming cost V 0 bases and J 2 bases, with 12 bases left between them. CDR3 DNA: TGTGCCAGCAGCGTAGGGGCTGGGGTTCCCTACGAGCAGTACTTC. Translation: CASSVGAGVPYEQYF.

The rearrangement joins TRBV27 to TRBJ1-1; no clear D. CDR1 is MNHEY, CDR2 SMNVEV, per germline (reference sequence). The length of the CDR3 is 14 residues. V was clipped by 0 bases and J by 6 bases, with 11 bases between them. The CDR3 loop is CASSLSTGIAEAFF. The CDR3 DNA follows: TGTGCCAGCAGTTTATCGACCGGGATCGCTGAAGCTTTCTTT.

This CDR3 reads CASSSTEPGQGVTDTQYF. In DNA, the CDR3 is TGTGCCAGCAGCTCTACCGAACCTGGGCAGGGAGTTACAGATACGCAGTATTTT. This sequence joins TRBV13 and TRBJ2-3; perhaps D is TRBD1 or TRBD2 (5 bases each). The ends were cut back, 4 bases at V and 3 bases at J, with 23 bases in the middle. The CDR3 sequence is 18 residues long. From germline, CDR1 is PRHDT and CDR2 FYEKMQ (reference sequence).

This clone showed up just a few times. V usage is TRBV7-9 and J usage is TRBJ2-1; D is unclear. The CDR3 consists of 12 residues. V shed 6 bases and J shed 8 bases, with 11 bases lying between them. The V gene's germline CDR1 is SEHNR and CDR2 FQNEAQ (reference sequence). The CDR3 sequence is CASSSIGHEQFF. The DNA of the CDR3 is TGTGCCAGCAGTTCAATAGGGCATGAGCAGTTCTTC.

The rearrangement joins TRBV5-4 to TRBJ1-2, with 7 bases fitting TRBD1. J was trimmed by 7 bases and V by 3 bases; bases with no gene match: 21. The CDR3 is made up of 18 amino acids. The germline V gene has CDR1 SGHNT and CDR2 YYREEE (reference sequence). The CDR3, as DNA: TGTGCCAGCAGCTCGGGCAGGGGTGGACAGGCGTCAAACCGTGGCTACACCTTC. This translates into CASSSGRGGQASNRGYTF.

This chain joins TRBV27 and TRBJ1-4; tentative D call: TRBD1 (6 bases). The germline CDR1 and CDR2 sequences are MNHEY and SMNVEV (reference sequence). V lost 3 bases and J lost 2, with 13 bases in between. This CDR3 region has 16 residues. The CDR3 DNA is TGTGCCAGCAGTTTCGCGCTTCAGGGGACTAATGAAAAACTGTTTTTT. The encoded protein is CASSFALQGTNEKLFF.

This clone appeared a single time. The chain employs TRBV19 and TRBJ1-1; D is unresolved. Deletions cut 1 base from V and 0 bases from J, with 6 bases between. Germline V gene data show CDR1 as LNHDA and CDR2 as SQIVND (reference sequence). The CDR3 covers 14 residues. CDR3 coding DNA: TGTGCCAGTAGTATAGTCAGAATGAACACTGAAGCTTTCTTT. This gives the protein CASSIVRMNTEAFF.

V is TRBV9 and J is TRBJ2-5; possible D gene TRBD1, 6 bases. The V end was cut by 0 bases, the J end by 5 bases, with 11 bases between. From germline, CDR1 is SGDLS and CDR2 YYNGEE. The CDR3 covers 14 residues. The CDR3 coding sequence is TGTGCCAGCAGCGTAGCGGGGACATGGGAGACCCAGTACTTC. Translating gives CASSVAGTWETQYF.

The V and J genes are TRBV7-9 and TRBJ2-3; 10 nucleotides align to TRBD2. After removal of 11 bases from V and 4 bases from J, the junction contained 6 bases not matched to a gene. Germline CDR1 reads SEHNR; CDR2 reads FQNEAQ (reference sequence). The CDR3 runs to 13 residues. As DNA, the CDR3 is TGTGCCGCTAAGCGGGAGGGTTCAGATACGCAGTATTTT. This gives the protein CAAKREGSDTQYF.

The chain recombines TRBV29-1 with TRBJ2-1; 9 bases agree with TRBD1. Germline lookup yields CDR1 SQVTM and CDR2 ANQGSEA. This CDR3 has 14 residues. CDR3 nucleotides: TGCAGTGGGTGGGGGACAGGGAATTACAATGAGCAGTTCTTC. As protein: CSGWGTGNYNEQFF.

This clone was recorded once. This rearrangement joins TRBV9 to TRBJ1-5; possible D gene TRBD1, 6 bases. V was pared by 3 bases and J by 4 bases, with 14 bases between. The CDR3 runs to 15 residues. Germline values: CDR1 SGDLS, CDR2 YYNGEE. CDR3 sequence: CASSAGTSLNQPQHF. For the CDR3, the DNA is TGTGCCAGCAGCGCAGGGACAAGCCTTAATCAGCCCCAGCATTTT.

The rearrangement joins TRBV14 to TRBJ1-2; D remains ambiguous. Germline V gene lookup returns CDR1 SGHDN and CDR2 FVKESK. The CDR3 is 15 amino acids. Trimming pared 4 bases from V and 2 bases from J, leaving 14 bases between. The CDR3 nucleotides are TGTGCCAGCAGCCGAGAGGTTCGGCAGAACTATGGCTACACCTTC. Protein: CASSREVRQNYGYTF.

The chain employs TRBV13 and TRBJ1-2, with a weak D call TRBD1 (5 bases). V lost 0 bases and J lost 1, with 12 bases in between. Germline CDR1 reads PRHDT; CDR2 reads FYEKMQ (reference sequence). There are 16 residues in the CDR3. The CDR3 DNA reads as TGTGCCAGCAGCTTAGGCCGGGGGAGGGGTAACTATGGCTACACCTTC. It is translated as CASSLGRGRGNYGYTF.

This chain joins TRBV11-2 and TRBJ2-7; D is undetermined. Trimming removed 5 bases from V and 0 bases from J, with 11 bases in between. This CDR3 contains 14 residues. Germline V lookup: CDR1 SGHAT, CDR2 FQNNGV. CDR3: CASSNPWSSYEQYF. In DNA form, the CDR3 reads TGTGCCAGCAGCAACCCATGGAGCTCCTACGAGCAGTACTTC.

The CDR3 spells CASSQDRYNEQFF. CDR3 DNA: TGTGCCAGCAGCCAAGATCGATACAATGAGCAGTTCTTC. The chain joins TRBV7-9 to TRBJ2-1; D not certain. Germline CDR1 is SEHNR and CDR2 is FQNEAQ (reference sequence). V was pared by 5 bases and J by 4 bases, with 9 bases between. The CDR3 extends over 13 amino acids.

The genes are TRBV10-3 and TRBJ2-5, with 8 bases identical to TRBD1. The CDR3 has 17 amino acids. Germline V CDR1 and CDR2: ENHRY, SYGVKD. V shed 0 bases and J 4 bases; nucleotides not matched to a gene: 10. CDR3 loop: CAISESPTGDRRETQYF. The CDR3 nucleotides are TGTGCCATCAGTGAGTCTCCGACAGGGGATCGGAGAGAGACCCAGTACTTC.

CDR3 in DNA: TGTGCCAGCAGTTTGATCTCTGGGGCCAACGTCCTGACTTTC. Amino acids: CASSLISGANVLTF. The gene calls are TRBV27 and TRBJ2-6; D is undetermined. Germline-derived CDR1 and CDR2 are MNHEY and SMNVEV (reference sequence). V lost 3 bases, J lost 0 bases, and 3 bases lay in between. This CDR3 comprises 14 residues. Using reference TRBV27 and TRBJ2-6 for the parts outside the CDR3, the full variable domain is EAQVTQNPRYLITVTGKKLTVTCSQNMNHEYMSWYRQDPGLGLRQIYYSMNVEVTDKGDVPEGYKVSRKEKRNFPLILESPSPNQTSLYFCASSLISGANVLTFGAGSRLTVL.